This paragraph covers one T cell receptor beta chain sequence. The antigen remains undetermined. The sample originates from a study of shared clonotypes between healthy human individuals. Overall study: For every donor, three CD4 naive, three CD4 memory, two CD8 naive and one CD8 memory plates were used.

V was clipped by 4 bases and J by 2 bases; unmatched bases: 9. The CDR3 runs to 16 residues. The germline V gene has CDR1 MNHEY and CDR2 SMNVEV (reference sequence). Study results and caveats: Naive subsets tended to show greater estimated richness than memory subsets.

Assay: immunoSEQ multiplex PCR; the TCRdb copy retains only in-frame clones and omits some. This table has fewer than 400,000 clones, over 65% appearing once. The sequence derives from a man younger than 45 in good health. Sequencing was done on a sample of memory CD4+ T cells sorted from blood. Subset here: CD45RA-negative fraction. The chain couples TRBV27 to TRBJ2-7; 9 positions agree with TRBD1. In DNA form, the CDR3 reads TGTGCCAGCAGTTCACCCAGCAGACAGGGGGCCTACGAGCAGTACTTC. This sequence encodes CASSSPSRQGAYEQYF.